A single T cell receptor beta chain is shown here with its context. Its specificity is not known. Data came from immunoSEQ multiplex PCR; TCRdb stores just in-frame clones and leaves some out. The data hold 10,000 or so clones, with around nine tenths observed a single time. Colonoscopy and blood draw happened at the same time. The sample is drawn from a study of pediatric ulcerative colitis. Regarding the study as a whole: A couple of rectal CDR3 clonotypes occurred in all ulcerative colitis patients. Rectal repertoires separated controls, mild-moderate and acute severe colitis.

There are 15 residues in the CDR3. From germline, CDR1 is LNHDA and CDR2 SQIVND (reference sequence). The V gene lost 4 bases and the J gene lost 3 bases, with 15 bases spanning the gap. This chain links TRBV19 with TRBJ2-5; perhaps TRBD2 as D (6 bases). Sequencing input: blood. This receptor was identified in a girl aged 5 to 17 with moderate ulcerative colitis. CDR3 sequence: CASSTGWTGEETQYF. CDR3 nucleotide sequence: TGTGCCAGTAGTACCGGCTGGACGGGAGAAGAGACCCAGTACTTC.